This T cell receptor beta chain came from a study of cytomegalovirus exposure and HLA in healthy donors. Regarding the study as a whole: TCR beta V- and J-gene trimming was later associated with a missense DCLRE1C variant.

The CDR3 loop spans 12 amino acids. CDR1 and CDR2 from the germline V gene are PRHDT and FYEKMQ (reference sequence). The V end lost 5 bases, the J end lost 8 bases, and 10 bases lay between the germline ends. The PCR contained 60 Vbeta and 13 Jbeta primers. Some clones are missing from TCRdb's copy, which holds only in-frame ones; the method was immunoSEQ multiplex PCR. The sample records 200,000 or so clones, roughly 84% being singletons. Of note for this clone: Its antigen is unknown.

The chain couples TRBV13 to TRBJ2-1; D gene uncertain. The sample taken for sequencing was PBMCs. The origin of this receptor is a boy aged 5-17 years in good health and CMV-seronegative. The CDR3 DNA reads as TGTGCCAGCAGCAACAGAGTCTATGAGCAGTTCTTC. Protein product: CASSNRVYEQFF.